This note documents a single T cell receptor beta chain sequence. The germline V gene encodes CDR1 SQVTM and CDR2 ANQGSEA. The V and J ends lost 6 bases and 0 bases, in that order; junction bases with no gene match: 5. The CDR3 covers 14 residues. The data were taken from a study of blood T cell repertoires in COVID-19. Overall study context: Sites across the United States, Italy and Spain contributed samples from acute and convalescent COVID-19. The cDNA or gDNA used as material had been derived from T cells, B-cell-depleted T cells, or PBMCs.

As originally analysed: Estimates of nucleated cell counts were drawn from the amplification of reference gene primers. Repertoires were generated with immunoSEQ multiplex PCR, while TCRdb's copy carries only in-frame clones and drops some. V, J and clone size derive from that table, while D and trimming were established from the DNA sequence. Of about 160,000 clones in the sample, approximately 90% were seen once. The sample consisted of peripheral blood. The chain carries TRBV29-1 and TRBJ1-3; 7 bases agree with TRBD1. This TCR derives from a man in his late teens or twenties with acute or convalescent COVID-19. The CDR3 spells CSVTDRDSGNTIYF. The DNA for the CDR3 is TGCAGCGTGACTGACAGGGACTCTGGAAACACCATATATTTT.